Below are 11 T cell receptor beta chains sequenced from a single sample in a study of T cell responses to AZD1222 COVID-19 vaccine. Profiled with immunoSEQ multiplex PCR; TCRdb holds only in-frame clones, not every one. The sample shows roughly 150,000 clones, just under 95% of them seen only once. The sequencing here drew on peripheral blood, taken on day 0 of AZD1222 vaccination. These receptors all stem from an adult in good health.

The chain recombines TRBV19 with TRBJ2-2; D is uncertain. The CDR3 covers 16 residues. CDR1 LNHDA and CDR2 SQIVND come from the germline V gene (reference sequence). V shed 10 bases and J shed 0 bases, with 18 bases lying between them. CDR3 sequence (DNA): TGTGCCACCACAAGCCAAGCCCTCGCGAACACCGGGGAGCTGTTTTTT. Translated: CATTSQALANTGELFF.

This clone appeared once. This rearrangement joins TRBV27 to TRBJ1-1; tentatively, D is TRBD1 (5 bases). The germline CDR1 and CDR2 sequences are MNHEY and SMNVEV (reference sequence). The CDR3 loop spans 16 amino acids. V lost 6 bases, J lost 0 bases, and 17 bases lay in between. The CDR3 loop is CASRDLMGLMNTEAFF. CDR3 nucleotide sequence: TGTGCCAGCAGGGATCTTATGGGGCTTATGAACACTGAAGCTTTCTTT.

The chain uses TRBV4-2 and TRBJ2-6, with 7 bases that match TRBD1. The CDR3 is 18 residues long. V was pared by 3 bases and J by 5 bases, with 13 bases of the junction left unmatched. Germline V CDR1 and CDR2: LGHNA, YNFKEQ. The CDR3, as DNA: TGTGCCAGCAGCCACAAGATAGGCGAGGGGGCTAGGGCCAACGTCCTGACTTTC. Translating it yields CASSHKIGEGARANVLTF.

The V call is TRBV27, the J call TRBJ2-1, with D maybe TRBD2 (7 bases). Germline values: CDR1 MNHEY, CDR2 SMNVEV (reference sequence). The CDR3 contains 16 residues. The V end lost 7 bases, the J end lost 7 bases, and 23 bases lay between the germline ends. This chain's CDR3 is CASTTQGGGGRNEQFF. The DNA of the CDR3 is TGTGCCAGCACTACCCAGGGAGGGGGAGGGCGAAATGAGCAGTTCTTC.

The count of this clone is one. The CDR3 DNA is TGTGCCAGCACCCCAGGGGGCAACTATGGCTACACCTTC. This codes for CASTPGGNYGYTF. The chain is built from TRBV7-9 and TRBJ1-2; 8 bases align to TRBD1. V lost 7 bases and J lost 2; bases outside the gene matches: 3. The CDR3 length is 13 residues. Germline V CDR1 and CDR2: SEHNR, FQNEAQ (reference sequence).

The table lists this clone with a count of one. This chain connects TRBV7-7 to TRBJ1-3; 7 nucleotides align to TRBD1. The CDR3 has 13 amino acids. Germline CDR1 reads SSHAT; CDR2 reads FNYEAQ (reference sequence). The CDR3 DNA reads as TGTGCGATAGGGGGCTCGGCTGGAAACACCATATATTTT. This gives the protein CAIGGSAGNTIYF.

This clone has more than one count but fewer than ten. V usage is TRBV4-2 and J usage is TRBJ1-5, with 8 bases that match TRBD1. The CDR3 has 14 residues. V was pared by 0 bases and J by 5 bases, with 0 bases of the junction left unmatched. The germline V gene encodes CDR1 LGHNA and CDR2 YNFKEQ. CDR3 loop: CASSQDRGHQPQHF. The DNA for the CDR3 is TGTGCCAGCAGCCAAGACAGGGGGCATCAGCCCCAGCATTTT.

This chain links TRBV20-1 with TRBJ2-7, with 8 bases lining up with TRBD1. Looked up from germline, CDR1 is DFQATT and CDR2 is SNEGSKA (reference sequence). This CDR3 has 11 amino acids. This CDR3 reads CSGQGRNEQYF. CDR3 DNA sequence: TGCAGCGGACAGGGTCGGAACGAGCAGTACTTC.

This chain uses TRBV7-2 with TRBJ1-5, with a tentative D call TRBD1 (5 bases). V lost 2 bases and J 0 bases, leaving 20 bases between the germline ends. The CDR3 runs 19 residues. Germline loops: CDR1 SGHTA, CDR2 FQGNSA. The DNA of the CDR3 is TGTGCCAGCAGCTTATATCACATCTCCGGGGGTCGTAGCAATCAGCCCCAGCATTTT. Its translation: CASSLYHISGGRSNQPQHF.

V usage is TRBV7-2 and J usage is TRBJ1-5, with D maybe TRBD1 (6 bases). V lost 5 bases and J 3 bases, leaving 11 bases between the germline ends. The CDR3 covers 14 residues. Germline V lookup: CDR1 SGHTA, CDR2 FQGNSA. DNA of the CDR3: TGTGCCAGCAGCCGGGGACAAACCAATCAGCCCCAGCATTTT. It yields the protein CASSRGQTNQPQHF.

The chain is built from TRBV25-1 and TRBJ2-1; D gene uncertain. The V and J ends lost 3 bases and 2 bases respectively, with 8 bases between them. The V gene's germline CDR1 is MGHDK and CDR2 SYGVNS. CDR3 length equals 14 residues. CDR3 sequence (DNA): TGTGCCAGCAGTGAGTACAGAACCTACAATGAGCAGTTCTTC. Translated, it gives CASSEYRTYNEQFF.